A selection of T cell receptor beta chains follows, all from one sample in a study of blood T cell repertoires in COVID-19. Repertoires were generated with immunoSEQ multiplex PCR, while TCRdb's copy carries only in-frame clones and drops some. Here the sample spans roughly 79,000 clones, approximately 80% being singletons. Sample: peripheral blood. All receptors derive from a man aged 55-75 years with active or convalescent COVID-19. Each CDR3 is given with its conserved first and last residue. The D gene is left open where the match is weak. The listing skips clone size in some rows; elsewhere it reads once, few, many or a size class.

clone_size	v_call	d_call	j_call	cdr3_length	cdr3_nt	cdr3_aa
.	TRBV5-4	TRBD2	TRBJ2-1	19	TGTGCCAGCAGCCCACCAGAGGGACTAGCGGGGGGCTTCTACAATGAGCAGTTCTTC	CASSPPEGLAGGFYNEQFF
.	TRBV2	.	TRBJ2-4	13	TGTGCCAGCACCGGGGGTACCAAAAACATTCAGTACTTC	CASTGGTKNIQYF
.	TRBV7-8	TRBD2	TRBJ2-5	19	TGTGCCAGCAGCTACCGGACTAGCGGGGGGGCCGTGGCGAGGGAGACCCAGTACTTC	CASSYRTSGGAVARETQYF
few	TRBV27	TRBD1	TRBJ2-7	13	TGTGCCAGCAGTTTCCGGGACAGATACGAGCAGTACTTC	CASSFRDRYEQYF
.	TRBV6-6	.	TRBJ2-7	16	TGTGCCAGCACCGACGTAGGGGTTGAACAACTGGGCGAGCAGTACTTC	CASTDVGVEQLGEQYF
.	TRBV27	.	TRBJ2-3	14	TGTGCCAGCAGTGAAGCGGAGGGCACAGATACGCAGTATTTT	CASSEAEGTDTQYF
.	TRBV5-6	TRBD1	TRBJ1-2	14	TGTGCCAGCAGCTTGGGACAGGGGGACTATGGCTACACCTTC	CASSLGQGDYGYTF
.	TRBV11-2	TRBD2	TRBJ2-5	19	TGTGCCAGCAGTCGCAGAGGTTACGCTAGCGGGATGGTCGAAGAGACCCAGTACTTC	CASSRRGYASGMVEETQYF
few	TRBV18	TRBD1	TRBJ1-2	14	TGTGCCAGCTCACCGGGACAGGGGGCGGTTGGCTACACCTTC	CASSPGQGAVGYTF
.	TRBV4-2	.	TRBJ2-1	16	TGTGCCAGCAGCCAAGATACCGGAGTACGATACAATGAGCAGTTCTTC	CASSQDTGVRYNEQFF
.	TRBV7-8	TRBD1	TRBJ1-1	17	TGTGCCAGCAGGGCCGGGACAGTGAATGAATTAAACACTGAAGCTTTCTTT	CASRAGTVNELNTEAFF
.	TRBV9	.	TRBJ1-3	15	TGTGCCAGCAGCGTAGGTTTAGGGGATGGAAACACCATATATTTT	CASSVGLGDGNTIYF
.	TRBV4-1	TRBD2	TRBJ2-3	17	TGCGCCAGCAGCCCAGCGGGACTAGCGGTTAGCACAGATACGCAGTATTTT	CASSPAGLAVSTDTQYF
.	TRBV7-2	.	TRBJ2-2	18	TGTGCCAGCAGCCCAAGGGTGCGGGGTACTAGTCTGGGCGGGGAGCTGTTTTTT	CASSPRVRGTSLGGELFF
.	TRBV25-1	TRBD1	TRBJ1-2	14	TGTGCCAGCAGTCACCGGGACAGGGGCTATGGCTACACCTTC	CASSHRDRGYGYTF
.	TRBV6-2/TRBV6-3	.	TRBJ1-1	11	TGTGCCAGCAGTTTCGCTCGGGAGGCTTTCTTT	CASSFAREAFF
few	TRBV19	TRBD1	TRBJ2-7	14	TGTGCCAGTGCTACCGGGACAGGGACCTACGAGCAGTACTTC	CASATGTGTYEQYF
.	TRBV3-1/TRBV3-2	.	TRBJ1-5	14	TGTGCCAGCAGCCAAGAGGGGAGGATTCAGCCCCAGCATTTT	CASSQEGRIQPQHF
once	TRBV10-3	.	TRBJ2-7	12	TGTGCCATCAGTGATCAGGGCTACGAGCAGTACTTC	CAISDQGYEQYF
.	TRBV6-2/TRBV6-3	.	TRBJ1-1	13	TGTGCCAGCAGCCTGTCCTTGAACACTGAAGCTTTCTTT	CASSLSLNTEAFF
.	TRBV7-2	.	TRBJ2-1	17	TGTGCCAGCTACCCCATGTCAGGTCAGCCAAGTTACAATGAGCAGTTCTTC	CASYPMSGQPSYNEQFF
once	TRBV12-3/TRBV12-4	.	TRBJ2-3	12	TGTGCCAGCAGCCGGGGCACAGATACGCAGTATTTT	CASSRGTDTQYF
.	TRBV4-2	TRBD2	TRBJ2-3	17	TGTGCCAGCAGCCGTTACCTTAGCGGGGGGGCAATAGATACGCAGTATTTT	CASSRYLSGGAIDTQYF